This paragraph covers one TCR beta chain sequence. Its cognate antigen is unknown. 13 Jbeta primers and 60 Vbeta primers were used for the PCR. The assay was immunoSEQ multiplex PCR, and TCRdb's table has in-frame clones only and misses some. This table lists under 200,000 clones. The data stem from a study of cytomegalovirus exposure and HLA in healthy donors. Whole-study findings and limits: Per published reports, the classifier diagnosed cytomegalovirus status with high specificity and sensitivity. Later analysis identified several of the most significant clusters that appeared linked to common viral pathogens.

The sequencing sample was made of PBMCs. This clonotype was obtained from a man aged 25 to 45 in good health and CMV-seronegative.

Written as DNA, the CDR3 is TGCAGCGTTGACCCGGGGCGGGGAAAAGGGGAGCTGTTTTTT. It is translated as CSVDPGRGKGELFF. The chain uses TRBV29-1 and TRBJ2-2, with a tentative D call TRBD2 (6 bases). V gave up 3 bases and J gave up 8 bases, with 16 bases separating them. Germline values: CDR1 SQVTM, CDR2 ANQGSEA. This CDR3 is built from 14 residues.